Listed here are 5 T cell receptor beta chains from one sample, sequenced in a study of T cells expressing NK-cell markers. After re-calling the 5' RACE reads, TCRdb lists one entry per CDR3 protein, DNA absent. This sample's table has some 450,000 distinct CDR3 sequences. The sequenced material came from blood T cells: a sorted CD56 or NKG2C T cell subset, CD4+ or CD8+ T cells, or bulk PBMC T cells (not recorded which). The receptors come from a woman aged 18 to 75 in good health.

The chain links TRBV20-1 to TRBJ2-2. The CDR3 extends over 13 amino acids. The germline V gene encodes CDR1 DFQATT and CDR2 SNEGSKA (reference sequence). This CDR3 is CSASGLNTGELFF.

This chain links TRBV4-3 with TRBJ2-7. There are 14 residues in the CDR3. CDR1 is LGHNA and CDR2 is YSLEER in the germline V gene. The CDR3 loop is CASSQEATAYEQYF.

This chain uses TRBV25-1 with TRBJ2-2. The CDR3 length is 12 residues. CDR1 and CDR2 (germline): MGHDK, SYGVNS. This CDR3 reads CASTMDTGELFF.

This chain connects TRBV7-9 to TRBJ2-3; as DNA is missing, the TRBD2 call by TCRdb cannot be tested. The CDR3 is 14 residues long. Germline V CDR1 and CDR2: SEHNR, FQNEAQ (reference sequence). The CDR3 loop is CASSKGRPTDTQYF.

This chain joins TRBV19 and TRBJ2-1; TCRdb indicates TRBD2, and absent DNA this call remains unverified. The CDR3 extends over 15 amino acids. Germline-derived CDR1 and CDR2 are LNHDA and SQIVND (reference sequence). CDR3 residues: CASSPDWGSYNEQFF.